A single sample is the source of the 21 T cell receptor beta chains below, sequenced in a study of T cells after posttransplantation cyclophosphamide. Assay used: immunoSEQ multiplex PCR; TCRdb lists only in-frame clones, some missing. The repertoire consists of about 33,000 clones, none detected only once. Specimen: PBMCs. All receptors derive from a girl aged 10 to 17 in good health, CMV-negative, and a related stem cell transplant donor.

This clone appeared a few times. This chain joins TRBV7-9 and TRBJ1-3, with 7 bases aligning to TRBD1. Germline-derived CDR1 and CDR2 are SEHNR and FQNEAQ (reference sequence). The CDR3 extends over 15 amino acids. Trimming removed 5 bases from V and 0 bases from J; junction bases left unmatched: 4. The CDR3 nucleotides are TGTGCCAGCAGCCTAGGGACAGCCTCTGGAAACACCATATATTTT. As protein: CASSLGTASGNTIYF.

This clone was seen more than once but under ten times. The rearrangement links TRBV11-2 to TRBJ2-1; 7 bases are a match to TRBD2. The CDR3 extends over 18 amino acids. From germline, CDR1 is SGHAT and CDR2 FQNNGV. Unmatched junction bases numbered 12, after V lost 0 bases and J lost 4 bases. This CDR3 reads CASSLDIVGGRLYNEQFF. The CDR3 DNA sequence: TGTGCCAGCAGCTTAGATATCGTGGGCGGGAGACTTTACAATGAGCAGTTCTTC.

This clone showed up many times. The chain employs TRBV28 and TRBJ1-6; 11 bases align to TRBD1. The germline V gene encodes CDR1 MDHEN and CDR2 SYDVKM. Trimming cost V 7 bases and J 8 bases; bases outside gene matches: 7. This CDR3 contains 15 residues. The CDR3 nucleotides are TGTGCCAGCAACCTACCGGGACAGGGGGATTCACCCCTCCACTTT. Residues: CASNLPGQGDSPLHF.

This clone came up many times. V gene TRBV12-2 combines with J gene TRBJ2-2; the listed D gene, TRBD2, was not tested against the DNA. TRBV12-2 is a known pseudogene. The CDR3 runs 17 residues. CDR3 in amino acids: CASRLWGGHGNTGELFF. The CDR3 nucleotides are TGTGCAAGTCGCTTGTGGGGGGGCCATGGGAACACCGGGGAGCTGTTTTTT.

Many counts were recorded for this clone. The chain joins TRBV7-9 to TRBJ2-1; TRBD1 agrees at 7 bases. Trimming cost V 5 bases and J 3 bases; bases outside gene matches: 16. The V gene's germline CDR1 is SEHNR and CDR2 FQNEAQ (reference sequence). This CDR3 is 18 amino acids long. The CDR3 is CASSTNRGEGAFYNEQFF. CDR3 DNA: TGTGCCAGCAGCACGAACAGGGGAGAGGGGGCCTTCTACAATGAGCAGTTCTTC.

This clone has a count of ten or more. The chain links TRBV6-5 to TRBJ2-7; the match to TRBD1 covers 12 bases. The junction had 9 bases not matched to a gene; V was cut back by 11 bases and J by 4 bases. The CDR3 is 14 amino acids. Germline CDR1 is MNHEY and CDR2 is SVGAGI. CDR3 amino acids: CAASRDRGRYEQYF. DNA for the CDR3: TGTGCCGCCTCCCGGGACAGGGGGCGATACGAGCAGTACTTC.

At least ten counts were recorded for this clone. This sequence joins TRBV5-4 and TRBJ2-7; D remains ambiguous. The CDR3 covers 15 residues. Germline V gene data show CDR1 as SGHNT and CDR2 as YYREEE (reference sequence). V lost 0 bases to trimming and J lost 2 bases, with 12 bases between them. The CDR3 region is CASSLGRGLPYEQYF. For the CDR3, the DNA is TGTGCCAGCAGCTTGGGGAGAGGCCTACCCTACGAGCAGTACTTC.

The genes are TRBV28 and TRBJ2-2; 8 bases map to TRBD2. Germline V CDR1 and CDR2: MDHEN, SYDVKM. The CDR3 loop spans 15 amino acids. The ends lost 2 bases at V and 6 bases at J; junction bases unmatched: 5. The chain's CDR3 is CASSLVSGISGELFF. In DNA form, the CDR3 reads TGTGCCAGCAGTTTAGTTAGCGGGATCTCCGGGGAGCTGTTTTTT.

There are a few counts of this clone. The V and J genes are TRBV4-1 and TRBJ2-7; 13 nucleotides line up with TRBD2. The CDR3 runs 15 residues. CDR1 is MGHRA, CDR2 YSYEKL, per germline. With 1 base clipped from V and 7 bases from J, the junction kept 4 bases outside the gene matches. The CDR3 DNA reads as TGCGCCAGCAGCCAAGGGACTAGCGGGGGTTGGGAGCAGTACTTC. Translating it yields CASSQGTSGGWEQYF.

The V gene is TRBV27, the J gene TRBJ2-5; D may be TRBD2 (6 bases). The CDR3 has 12 amino acids. Germline CDR1 reads MNHEY; CDR2 reads SMNVEV (reference sequence). The V gene lost 9 bases and the J gene lost 2 bases, with 10 bases spanning the gap. The CDR3 DNA reads TGTGCCAGACGGACTACTCAAGAGACCCAGTACTTC. It is translated as CARRTTQETQYF.

This clone showed up many times. This sequence joins TRBV18 and TRBJ2-1, with TRBD2 identical over 14 bases. Germline lookup yields CDR1 KGHSH and CDR2 LQKENI. The length of the CDR3 is 15 residues. Trimming removed 3 bases from V and 6 bases from J; junction bases left unmatched: 1. In DNA, the CDR3 is TGTGCCAGCTCACCGACTAGCGGGGGGGCCAATGAGCAGTTCTTC. Translated: CASSPTSGGANEQFF.

The rearrangement links TRBV7-2 to TRBJ2-5; D might be TRBD2 (5 bases). The J call may not be correct, given that the DNA end is closer to TRBJ2-7. The CDR3 extends over 14 amino acids. Per the germline V gene, CDR1 is SGHTA and CDR2 is FQGNSA. CDR3 in DNA: TGTGCCAGCAGCCACGGGAATGGCCCCTACGAGCAGTACTTC. It is translated as CASSHGNGPYEQYF.

The sample holds many counts of this clone. The chain combines TRBV6-6 with TRBJ1-3; D is undetermined. The germline V and J ends were trimmed by 7 bases and 4 bases, with 8 bases remaining between them. CDR3 length equals 12 residues. Germline V gives CDR1 MNHNY, CDR2 SVGAGI (reference sequence). For the CDR3, the DNA is TGTGCCAGCACGGCAGGCGGAAACACCATATATTTT. Translated: CASTAGGNTIYF.

The gene calls are TRBV11-1 and TRBJ2-5; D might be TRBD1 (6 bases). The V and J ends lost 5 bases and 4 bases respectively, with 20 bases between them. CDR3 size: 16 residues. Per germline, CDR1 SGHAT and CDR2 FQDESV (reference sequence). DNA of the CDR3: TGTGCCAGCAGCCGGACAGAGCGACTCGGGGCAGAGACCCAGTACTTC. The encoded protein is CASSRTERLGAETQYF.

This clone came up many times. V and J are TRBV6-5 and TRBJ2-1, with 9 bases aligning to TRBD2. Germline V gene data show CDR1 as MNHEY and CDR2 as SVGAGI. The CDR3 runs to 14 residues. The CDR3 loop is CVSRGSGSSTQQFF. The CDR3 nucleotides read TGTGTAAGCCGGGGTAGCGGGAGTTCAACTCAGCAGTTCTTC.

Turning to this clone: One end of the junction fails to match germline, which may point to a read error. The gene calls are TRBV29-1 and TRBJ2-7, with D possibly being TRBD1 (5 bases). The CDR3 extends over 12 amino acids. The germline V gene encodes CDR1 SQVTM and CDR2 ANQGSEA. The CDR3 reads CSVAQGLYERYF. The CDR3 DNA follows: TGCAGCGTTGCCCAGGGTTTGTACGAGCGGTACTTC.

This clone showed up many times. The chain recombines TRBV6-6 with TRBJ1-4; 9 nucleotides match TRBD1. Germline lookup yields CDR1 MNHNY and CDR2 SVGAGI (reference sequence). The CDR3 runs to 12 residues. V shed 10 bases and J 7 bases; nucleotides not matched to a gene: 4. The CDR3 DNA sequence: TGTGCCACTGCGACAGGGGGTGAAAAACTGTTTTTT. This gives the protein CATATGGEKLFF.

The table lists this clone with a few counts. CDR3 loop: CAWSRGLAYEQYF. The CDR3 DNA sequence: TGTGCCTGGAGTAGGGGACTAGCGTACGAGCAGTACTTC. This chain joins TRBV30 and TRBJ2-7; 10 bases are shared with TRBD2. The CDR3 is 13 residues long. With V trimmed by 2 bases and J by 4 bases, 2 bases remained unmatched. Germline values: CDR1 GTSNPN, CDR2 SVGIG (reference sequence).

This clone was counted many times. The chain links TRBV5-5 to TRBJ1-6; perhaps TRBD1 as D (6 bases). V lost 3 bases and J lost 14, with 18 bases in between. The CDR3 is 14 residues long. CDR1 SGHKS and CDR2 YYEKEE come from the germline V gene (reference sequence). The CDR3 DNA reads as TGTGCCAGCAGCTCGACAGTACAGGGCAGAGCCCTCCACTTT. Its protein product is CASSSTVQGRALHF.

This clone was counted many times. The V call is TRBV5-6, the J call TRBJ2-3; D gene unclear. The CDR3 runs 13 residues. The V end lost 0 bases, the J end lost 4 bases, and 6 bases lay between the germline ends. Germline CDR1 and CDR2: SGHDT and YYEEEE. Here the CDR3 reads CASSLVSADTQYF. The CDR3 DNA follows: TGTGCCAGCAGCTTGGTTTCGGCAGATACGCAGTATTTT.

The chain has TRBV6-5 and TRBJ1-6; a possible D gene is TRBD1 (6 bases). Deletions cut 4 bases from V and 9 bases from J, with 19 bases between. The V gene's germline CDR1 is MNHEY and CDR2 SVGAGI. The CDR3 extends over 16 amino acids. The CDR3 reads CASSSTPGDTGSPLHF. The CDR3 nucleotides read TGTGCCAGCAGTTCCACCCCTGGGGACACGGGTTCACCCCTCCACTTT.